The rows below give T cell receptor beta chains drawn from one sample of a study of cytomegalovirus exposure and HLA in healthy donors. The method was immunoSEQ multiplex PCR; TCRdb's version includes in-frame clones alone and lacks a portion of them. The sample lists 100,000 to 150,000 clones; 70% to 90% were seen once. Sequencing input: PBMCs. Every receptor here comes from a man aged 18 to 29 in good health and CMV-seropositive. The CDR3 runs from the conserved cysteine through the conserved F or W.

j_call v_call cdr3_aa
TRBJ2-2 TRBV11-3 CASSPDRLWAGELFF
TRBJ2-1 TRBV7-6 CASSSLAGGQSEQFF
TRBJ2-7 TRBV6-5 CASSAGQRTYEQYF
TRBJ1-6 TRBV7-2 CASSLEPSRGSPLHF
TRBJ2-7 TRBV20-1 CSGGGSYEQYF
TRBJ2-2 TRBV5-1 CASSLAPTGGFSGELFF
TRBJ2-7 TRBV29-1 CSVELPSYEQYF
TRBJ2-7 TRBV15 CATSSPGTGNNEQYF
TRBJ2-1 TRBV5-6 CASSSDSNEQFF
TRBJ1-2 TRBV18 CASSLKLGQGANYGYTF
TRBJ1-5 TRBV7-9 CASSGGGDQPQHF
TRBJ1-2 TRBV5-3 CARSPGGWVNYGYTF
TRBJ1-1 TRBV4-1 CASSQDGGNTEAFF
TRBJ1-2 TRBV2 CASILDLGHGYTF
TRBJ2-3 TRBV5-1 CASSWTSGGAISTDTQYF
TRBJ2-2 TRBV7-9 CASITTYTGELFF
TRBJ1-2 TRBV6-5 CASRTGGASGYTF
TRBJ1-6 TRBV4-3 CASSQDRQANSPLHF
TRBJ2-3 TRBV4-1 CASSQGAPAGHLPDTQYF
TRBJ2-1 TRBV29-1 CSVEIPHEAWAYNEQFF
TRBJ1-5 TRBV19 CASSMDRDQPQHF
TRBJ1-1 TRBV7-9 CASSLLTSFEAFF
TRBJ1-6 TRBV5-8 CASSFLGGDQDSPLHF
TRBJ2-1 TRBV11-2 CASSSTQGYEQFF
TRBJ1-1 TRBV28 CASSLTGGIEAFF
TRBJ1-3 TRBV6-5 CASSYSTAGGTIYF
TRBJ1-6 TRBV30 CAWSVDRGNSPLHF
TRBJ1-2 TRBV2 CASRRNSNYGYTF
TRBJ1-3 TRBV5-4 CASSSSRGNTIYF
TRBJ2-2 TRBV7-9 CASSPVSGGAVTGELFF
TRBJ2-2 TRBV6-6 CASSPLTGELFF
TRBJ1-6 TRBV11-2 CASSSKRDYYNSPLHF
TRBJ1-2 TRBV6-5 CAANPGYGDYGYTF
TRBJ1-6 TRBV4-1 CASSQSRSGGRMGSPLHF
TRBJ2-3 TRBV7-2 CASSLGALTDTQYF
TRBJ1-4 TRBV9 CASSVAVKGVDEKLFF
TRBJ1-2 TRBV4-3 CASSQARAGQGYGYTF
TRBJ1-1 TRBV10-3 CAIKTGPEAFF
TRBJ1-2 TRBV4-1 CASSQLLGLPAKYGYTF
TRBJ2-7 TRBV15 CATSRDIGQSYEQYF
TRBJ1-2 TRBV14 CASSPTGFYGYTF
TRBJ1-3 TRBV29-1 CSVDAGFSGNTIYF
TRBJ2-5 TRBV5-1 CASSLAGLETQYF
TRBJ2-1 TRBV6-5 CASSRLTEPYNEQFF
TRBJ2-7 TRBV5-1 CASSLEGQGANEQYF
TRBJ2-7 TRBV7-2 CASRPGTGTSYEQYF
TRBJ1-2 TRBV5-6 CASRSLDGDYGYTF
TRBJ2-3 TRBV7-6 CASSRTGGSTDTQYF
TRBJ2-2 TRBV6-4 CASSDGGANTGELFF
TRBJ1-2 TRBV29-1 CSVEDLRRGYTF
TRBJ2-1 TRBV4-3 CASSQDYSGGAGEQFF
TRBJ1-4 TRBV9 CASSLRTGSVEKLFF
TRBJ2-5 TRBV4-2 CASSPGLAGGYQETQYF
TRBJ2-2 TRBV6-5 CASRTGGIGGELFF
TRBJ1-5 TRBV4-2 CASSQVGRGSYSNQPQHF
TRBJ1-5 TRBV28 CASSLLRELVQPQHF
TRBJ2-7 TRBV5-6 CASSLRQGGYEQYF